Below are 21 T cell receptor beta chains sequenced from a single sample in a study of cytomegalovirus exposure and HLA in healthy donors. In the PCR, 60 Vbeta and 13 Jbeta primers were used. Measured with immunoSEQ multiplex PCR; TCRdb has only the in-frame clones, and not every one. The table lists fewer than 150,000 clones. The sequenced sample consisted of PBMCs. The receptors were sampled from a man aged 35 to 55 in good health and CMV-seronegative.

The V and J genes are TRBV10-3 and TRBJ1-3; TRBD1 is a possible D gene (6 bases). V lost 6 bases to trimming and J lost 2 bases, with 20 bases between them. The CDR3 sequence is 17 residues long. Germline loops: CDR1 ENHRY, CDR2 SYGVKD. The CDR3 spells CAIRGYGTLTTGNTIYF. For the CDR3, the DNA is TGTGCCATCAGGGGATACGGGACATTGACAACTGGAAACACCATATATTTT.

The rearrangement links TRBV5-4 to TRBJ2-2, with 9 nucleotides matching TRBD2. CDR1 is SGHNT and CDR2 is YYREEE in the germline V gene (reference sequence). CDR3 size: 18 residues. V shed 4 bases, J shed 1 base, and the junction held 11 bases outside the gene matches. The CDR3 protein is CASSPRRSGGLNTGELFF. CDR3 DNA: TGTGCCAGCAGCCCGAGAAGGAGCGGGGGGCTGAACACCGGGGAGCTGTTTTTT.

The chain recombines TRBV7-8 with TRBJ2-2, with D possibly matching TRBD1 (5 bases). The CDR3 is made up of 17 amino acids. CDR1 is SGHVS and CDR2 is FQNEAQ in the germline V gene. Trimming stripped 4 bases from V and 2 bases from J, with 17 bases between. This CDR3 is CASSSRFSRVNTGELFF. CDR3 DNA sequence: TGTGCCAGCAGCTCCCGGTTTAGCAGGGTTAACACCGGGGAGCTGTTTTTT.

The chain is built from TRBV5-1 and TRBJ1-2, with D tentatively TRBD1 (5 bases). Germline V gene sequence: CDR1 SGHRS, CDR2 YFSETQ. V was clipped by 4 bases and J by 0 bases, with 10 bases between them. The CDR3 is made up of 14 amino acids. The CDR3 DNA reads as TGCGCCAGCAGCCCGGGACTGACTAACTATGGCTACACCTTC. This sequence encodes CASSPGLTNYGYTF.

The chain carries TRBV29-1 and TRBJ1-2, with D unresolved. Trimming pared 1 base from V and 4 bases from J, leaving 10 bases between. Looked up from germline, CDR1 is SQVTM and CDR2 is ANQGSEA. The CDR3 runs to 13 residues. Here the CDR3 reads CSVEAQVPYGYTF. In DNA form, the CDR3 reads TGCAGCGTTGAAGCTCAGGTTCCCTATGGCTACACCTTC.

The rearrangement joins TRBV27 to TRBJ2-6; D possibly corresponds to TRBD1 (6 bases). The ends were cut back, 0 bases at V and 2 bases at J, with 8 bases in the middle. Germline V lookup: CDR1 MNHEY, CDR2 SMNVEV (reference sequence). The CDR3 is made up of 16 amino acids. This CDR3 reads CASSLSYRAGANVLTF. As DNA, the CDR3 is TGTGCCAGCAGTTTATCCTACAGGGCTGGGGCCAACGTCCTGACTTTC.

The chain joins TRBV7-3 to TRBJ2-2, with 7 nucleotides matching TRBD2. V dropped 1 base and J dropped 1; count of bases not matched to a gene: 0. Per the germline V gene, CDR1 is SGHTA and CDR2 is FQGTGA. CDR3 size: 15 residues. CDR3 nucleotides: TGTGCCAGCAGCTTAAGCGGGGGGAACACCGGGGAGCTGTTTTTT. This codes for CASSLSGGNTGELFF.

The V and J genes are TRBV7-2 and TRBJ2-5; 7 bases are shared with TRBD1. Germline V gene sequence: CDR1 SGHTA, CDR2 FQGNSA. The V segment lost 5 bases and the J segment 5 bases; nucleotides outside the gene matches: 17. This CDR3 is built from 17 residues. CDR3 loop: CASSLRPGTASSETQYF. The CDR3 DNA is TGTGCCAGCAGCCTCCGTCCCGGGACAGCAAGCTCGGAGACCCAGTACTTC.

J is TRBJ1-5 and V is TRBV19; D is unresolved. CDR1 and CDR2 (germline): LNHDA, SQIVND (reference sequence). The CDR3 runs to 10 residues. V was pared by 9 bases and J by 5 bases, with 5 bases between. Here the CDR3 reads CASRYQPQHF. The CDR3 DNA reads TGTGCCAGCCGTTATCAGCCCCAGCATTTT.

The gene calls are TRBV5-6 and TRBJ2-7; unclear D gene. The CDR3 has 13 residues. V lost 0 bases and J lost 5, with 9 bases in between. Germline values: CDR1 SGHDT, CDR2 YYEEEE. CDR3 protein: CASSLVGHDEQYF. In DNA form, the CDR3 reads TGTGCCAGCAGCTTGGTTGGGCACGACGAGCAGTACTTC.

This chain joins TRBV9 and TRBJ2-5, with TRBD1 identical over 7 bases. Germline CDR1 SGDLS, CDR2 YYNGEE. J lost 4 bases, V lost 1 base, and 7 bases had no gene match. This CDR3 region has 15 residues. CDR3 bases: TGTGCCAGCAGCGTAAGGCAGGGGGTAACAGAGACCCAGTACTTC. Translation gives CASSVRQGVTETQYF.

The rearrangement uses TRBV29-1 and TRBJ2-1; 8 bases agree with TRBD1. V trimming: 2 bases; J trimming: 6 bases; junction bases outside the gene matches: 9. The germline V gene encodes CDR1 SQVTM and CDR2 ANQGSEA. The CDR3 contains 15 residues. The CDR3 is CSVESQGARRNEQFF. The CDR3 DNA follows: TGCAGCGTTGAAAGCCAGGGGGCGCGGCGCAATGAGCAGTTCTTC.

The rearrangement uses TRBV5-6 and TRBJ2-2; D may be TRBD2 (6 bases). Between the trimmed V and J ends, which lost 1 base and 0 bases, there was a span of 13 bases. The CDR3 sequence is 17 residues long. Germline values: CDR1 SGHDT, CDR2 YYEEEE. CDR3 sequence: CASSLIGGRANTGELFF. In nucleotides, the CDR3 is TGTGCCAGCAGCTTGATCGGGGGAAGGGCGAACACCGGGGAGCTGTTTTTT.

The CDR3 DNA sequence: TGTGCCAGCAGCTTACTCCTAGCGGGGGGTATCTACGAGCAGTACTTC. The encoded protein is CASSLLLAGGIYEQYF. The chain has TRBV11-2 and TRBJ2-7; 11 bases map to TRBD2. This CDR3 has 16 residues. The junction had 6 bases not matched to a gene; V was cut back by 2 bases and J by 3 bases. Looked up from germline, CDR1 is SGHAT and CDR2 is FQNNGV. The full variable domain, with the rest looked up from reference TRBV11-2 and TRBJ2-7, is EAGVAQSPRYKIIEKRQSVAFWCNPISGHATLYWYQQILGQGPKLLIQFQNNGVVDDSQLPKDRFSAERLKGVDSTLKIQPAKLEDSAVYLCASSLLLAGGIYEQYFGPGTRLTVT.

This chain connects TRBV27 to TRBJ2-3; 7 bases agree with TRBD2. This CDR3 contains 16 residues. Germline V lookup: CDR1 MNHEY, CDR2 SMNVEV (reference sequence). V was pared by 4 bases and J by 1 base, with 8 bases of the junction left unmatched. The CDR3 loop reads CASSSLERGGTDTQYF. The DNA of the CDR3 is TGTGCCAGCAGTTCTCTTGAGCGGGGAGGCACAGATACGCAGTATTTT.

V is TRBV6-1 and J is TRBJ2-5; 13 bases align to TRBD2. Unmatched junction bases numbered 7, after V lost 8 bases and J lost 4 bases. The CDR3 totals 15 residues. In germline, CDR1 is MNHNS, CDR2 SASEGT. CDR3 residues: CASRATSGGRETQYF. The DNA for the CDR3 is TGTGCCAGCCGAGCGACTAGCGGGGGGCGAGAGACCCAGTACTTC.

V gene TRBV6-5 combines with J gene TRBJ2-1; 7 positions agree with TRBD1. CDR3 length: 15 residues. The V gene end was trimmed by 8 bases and the J gene end by 0 bases; junction bases not matched to a gene: 7. Germline CDR1 reads MNHEY; CDR2 reads SVGAGI. The CDR3 loop is CASGKRQGSYNEQFF. CDR3 nucleotides: TGTGCCAGCGGAAAGAGACAGGGCTCCTACAATGAGCAGTTCTTC.

The V gene is TRBV2, the J gene TRBJ2-7, with TRBD1 matching over 10 bases. The CDR3 covers 14 residues. From germline, CDR1 is SNHLY and CDR2 FYNNEI. V dropped 11 bases and J dropped 4; count of bases not matched to a gene: 11. The CDR3 loop reads CASKGGQGPYEQYF. The CDR3 DNA reads TGTGCCTCAAAAGGGGGACAGGGGCCATACGAGCAGTACTTC.

The chain is built from TRBV6-6 and TRBJ1-6, with TRBD1 matching over 9 bases. CDR3 length: 14 amino acids. V gave up 4 bases and J gave up 11 bases; unmatched junction bases: 6. Per the germline V gene, CDR1 is MNHNY and CDR2 is SVGAGI (reference sequence). The CDR3 DNA sequence: TGTGCCAGCAGTTCCGGGACAGGGTATACACCCCTCCACTTT. This sequence encodes CASSSGTGYTPLHF.

This chain joins TRBV29-1 and TRBJ2-7; 10 bases are shared with TRBD2. The germline V gene has CDR1 SQVTM and CDR2 ANQGSEA. The CDR3 is made up of 13 amino acids. After removal of 4 bases from V and 1 base from J, the junction contained 1 base not matched to a gene. The CDR3 nucleotides are TGCAGCGTTGTACTAGCGGGGTCCTACGAGCAGTACTTC. Its protein is CSVVLAGSYEQYF.

The chain joins TRBV2 to TRBJ1-1; 11 positions match TRBD1. From germline, CDR1 is SNHLY and CDR2 FYNNEI. The CDR3 totals 13 residues. J lost 4 bases, V lost 10 bases, and 5 bases had no gene match. CDR3: CATQGQGVTEAFF. The CDR3 DNA follows: TGTGCCACCCAGGGACAGGGGGTCACTGAAGCTTTCTTT.